Listed below are T cell receptor beta chains from one sample, sequenced in a study of blood T cell repertoires in COVID-19. Assay: immunoSEQ multiplex PCR; the TCRdb copy retains only in-frame clones and omits some. This sample yields fewer than 200,000 clones, of which 70% to 85% are seen a single time; 1% to 1.5% belongs to the top ten. Sequenced material: peripheral blood. These receptors were taken from a man in his sixties who had recovered from COVID-19. Both conserved end residues are part of each CDR3. The D gene is left open where the match is weak. The size entry is marked missing in some rows and otherwise reads once, few, many or a size class.

clone_size: .
d_call: TRBD2
j_call: TRBJ2-5
v_call: TRBV6-5
cdr3_aa: CASRPGGSGAETQYF
cdr3_nt: TGTGCCAGCAGGCCCGGAGGTAGCGGGGCCGAGACCCAGTACTTC

clone_size: .
d_call: .
j_call: TRBJ2-3
v_call: TRBV27
cdr3_aa: CASSRQGSLTDTQYF
cdr3_nt: TGTGCCAGCAGCAGGCAGGGGTCCCTCACAGATACGCAGTATTTT

clone_size: .
d_call: TRBD2
j_call: TRBJ2-1
v_call: TRBV9
cdr3_aa: CASSANPSGGANEQFF
cdr3_nt: TGTGCCAGCAGCGCCAATCCTAGCGGGGGGGCCAATGAGCAGTTCTTC

clone_size: .
d_call: TRBD2
j_call: TRBJ2-3
v_call: TRBV7-2
cdr3_aa: CASSLAGGPTDTQYF
cdr3_nt: TGTGCCAGCAGTCTAGCGGGGGGGCCAACAGATACGCAGTATTTT

clone_size: .
d_call: TRBD1
j_call: TRBJ2-5
v_call: TRBV3-1/TRBV3-2
cdr3_aa: CASSPQDRGLEETQYF
cdr3_nt: TGTGCCAGCAGCCCCCAGGACAGGGGGCTGGAAGAGACCCAGTACTTC

clone_size: .
d_call: TRBD1
j_call: TRBJ2-1
v_call: TRBV6-5
cdr3_aa: CASSRGQGTHNEQFF
cdr3_nt: TGTGCCAGCAGTCGGGGACAGGGTACTCACAATGAGCAGTTCTTC

clone_size: .
d_call: TRBD1
j_call: TRBJ1-1
v_call: TRBV19
cdr3_aa: CASSSRGRTEAFF
cdr3_nt: TGTGCCAGTAGTAGCAGGGGGCGGACTGAAGCTTTCTTT

clone_size: .
d_call: .
j_call: TRBJ1-5
v_call: TRBV5-8
cdr3_aa: CASSSRGGYQPQHF
cdr3_nt: TGTGCCAGCAGCTCCAGGGGAGGGTATCAGCCCCAGCATTTT

clone_size: once
d_call: .
j_call: TRBJ1-2
v_call: TRBV7-8
cdr3_aa: CASSSSLYGGGYTF
cdr3_nt: TGTGCCAGCAGCTCCTCTCTTTATGGGGGGGGCTACACCTTC

clone_size: .
d_call: .
j_call: TRBJ1-1
v_call: TRBV24-1
cdr3_aa: CATSDSRVYTEAFF
cdr3_nt: TGTGCCACCAGTGATTCCCGGGTCTACACTGAAGCTTTCTTT

clone_size: .
d_call: TRBD2
j_call: TRBJ2-7
v_call: TRBV18
cdr3_aa: CASSPQRGGHHEQYF
cdr3_nt: TGTGCCAGCTCACCTCAGCGGGGGGGCCACCACGAGCAGTACTTC

clone_size: .
d_call: TRBD1
j_call: TRBJ1-1
v_call: TRBV19
cdr3_aa: CASSRSGQGNTEAFF
cdr3_nt: TGTGCCAGTAGTAGGTCAGGACAGGGGAACACTGAAGCTTTCTTT

clone_size: once
d_call: TRBD1
j_call: TRBJ2-2
v_call: TRBV30
cdr3_aa: CAGETGLNTGELFF
cdr3_nt: TGTGCCGGGGAGACAGGGCTGAACACCGGGGAGCTGTTTTTT